The clone carrying this TCR beta chain was observed many times. What it recognizes is unknown. This specimen belongs to a study of response to subunit inactivated influenza vaccine. The CDR3 extends over 16 amino acids. With 3 bases clipped from V and 3 bases from J, the junction kept 9 bases outside the gene matches. Germline values: CDR1 MNHEY, CDR2 SVGAGI. TCRdb redid the calling of the RT-PCR reads with MiXCR, one entry per CDR3 protein. The data show 560,000 or so distinct CDR3 sequences, with less than 8% seen just once and over 10% held by the top ten. Broader study findings: The authors put forward the suggestion that each seasonal influenza vaccination may bring in only a limited number of new T cells.

The material sequenced was PBMCs from blood, taken 23 to 25 months after vaccination. The receptor was derived from a man aged 45-69 years who received an inactivated influenza vaccine. V gene TRBV6-5 combines with J gene TRBJ2-3; 7 nucleotides line up with TRBD2. The CDR3 here is CASSYSLAVGTDTQYF. The CDR3, as DNA: TGTGCCAGCAGTTATAGTCTAGCGGTGGGGACAGATACGCAGTATTTT.